The 30 T cell receptor beta chains below come from one sample, sequenced in a study of T cell changes during pregnancy in multiple sclerosis. Using immunoSEQ multiplex PCR, the repertoire was profiled, and TCRdb retains in-frame clones only, with some absent. Of about 72,000 clones listed, about 93% are singletons. The sequences come from peripheral blood, collected in the first trimester of pregnancy. The origin of the receptors is a female donor in good health, enrolled as a control in a pregnancy study.

The chain recombines TRBV5-1 with TRBJ2-2, with D possibly matching TRBD1 (5 bases). V lost 0 bases to trimming and J lost 6 bases, with 9 bases between them. Germline values: CDR1 SGHRS, CDR2 YFSETQ. The CDR3 loop spans 14 amino acids. CDR3 sequence (DNA): TGCGCCAGCAGCTTGGTGGCAGGGCCCGGGGAGCTGTTTTTT. Translation: CASSLVAGPGELFF. Looking up the rest from reference TRBV5-1 and TRBJ2-2 gives the full variable domain: KAGVTQTPRYLIKTRGQQVTLSCSPISGHRSVSWYQQTPGQGLQFLFEYFSETQRNKGNFPGRFSGRQFSNSRSEMNVSTLELGDSALYLCASSLVAGPGELFFGEGSRLTVL.

This clone was seen once. The rearrangement joins TRBV5-1 to TRBJ1-1; D might be TRBD1 (5 bases). Trimming cost V 5 bases and J 8 bases, with 16 bases left between them. This CDR3 comprises 13 residues. Germline-derived CDR1 and CDR2 are SGHRS and YFSETQ. The CDR3 DNA follows: TGCGCCAGCAGGGGGACGGGGGTAGGGGAAGCTTTCTTT. This encodes CASRGTGVGEAFF.

The chain is built from TRBV13 and TRBJ2-3; 8 bases are shared with TRBD2. The CDR3 runs to 16 residues. V was clipped by 0 bases and J by 3 bases; unmatched bases: 5. The V gene's germline CDR1 is PRHDT and CDR2 FYEKMQ (reference sequence). This CDR3 reads CASSLGETSETDTQYF. CDR3 bases: TGTGCCAGCAGCTTAGGGGAGACTAGCGAGACAGATACGCAGTATTTT.

The chain has TRBV4-1 and TRBJ2-7; TRBD2 matches 10 bases. The CDR3 spans 14 residues. The ends lost 2 bases at V and 6 bases at J; junction bases unmatched: 4. Germline V gene lookup returns CDR1 MGHRA and CDR2 YSYEKL. CDR3 amino acids: CASSQQLAGSEQYF. In DNA form, the CDR3 reads TGCGCCAGCAGCCAACAACTAGCGGGGTCCGAGCAGTACTTC.

In this sample, this clone turned up once. The chain employs TRBV5-6 and TRBJ1-2, with 7 bases fitting TRBD1. Trimming took 4 bases from V and 0 from J; bases not matched to a gene: 3. The CDR3 runs to 14 residues. Looked up from germline, CDR1 is SGHDT and CDR2 is YYEEEE. CDR3 bases: TGTGCCAGCAGCCCTGGGACAGCTAACTATGGCTACACCTTC. This sequence encodes CASSPGTANYGYTF. The full variable domain, with the rest looked up from reference TRBV5-6 and TRBJ1-2, is DAGVTQSPTHLIKTRGQQVTLRCSPKSGHDTVSWYQQALGQGPQFIFQYYEEEERQRGNFPDRFSGHQFPNYSSELNVNALLLGDSALYLCASSPGTANYGYTFGSGTRLTVV.

The rearrangement uses TRBV5-6 and TRBJ1-3; weak D call: TRBD1 (6 bases). Trimming removed 4 bases from V and 7 bases from J, with 24 bases in between. The CDR3 is 17 residues long. CDR1 SGHDT and CDR2 YYEEEE come from the germline V gene. The CDR3 sequence: CASSPQDGEGEVNTIYF. CDR3 bases: TGTGCCAGCAGCCCCCAGGACGGGGAGGGGGAAGTGAACACCATATATTTT.

The chain links TRBV5-1 to TRBJ2-7; tentative D call: TRBD1 (6 bases). CDR1 and CDR2 from the germline V gene are SGHRS and YFSETQ. The CDR3 has 15 amino acids. Trimming took 3 bases from V and 3 from J, leaving 16 bases between them. The CDR3 loop reads CASSWGPGMVYEQYF. As DNA, the CDR3 is TGCGCCAGCAGCTGGGGGCCGGGGATGGTCTACGAGCAGTACTTC.

This clone occurred a few times. The rearrangement links TRBV5-1 to TRBJ1-1; D remains unclear. The germline CDR1 and CDR2 sequences are SGHRS and YFSETQ. V gave up 2 bases and J gave up 5 bases, with 10 bases separating them. The CDR3 covers 13 residues. DNA of the CDR3: TGCGCCAGCAGCTTATCCTGGAGGACTGAAGCTTTCTTT. This gives the protein CASSLSWRTEAFF.

This clone came up once. This chain's CDR3 is CASSPRNRVYGTDTQYF. CDR3 in DNA: TGTGCCAGCAGCCCCAGAAACAGGGTGTACGGCACAGATACGCAGTATTTT. The V call is TRBV27, the J call TRBJ2-3, with D perhaps TRBD1 (6 bases). The germline V and J ends were trimmed by 6 bases and 1 base, with 20 bases remaining between them. Germline values: CDR1 MNHEY, CDR2 SMNVEV (reference sequence). CDR3 length equals 17 residues.

This sequence joins TRBV28 and TRBJ1-3; no clear D gene. The CDR3 totals 16 residues. The ends were cut back, 3 bases at V and 0 bases at J, with 12 bases in the middle. Germline-derived CDR1 and CDR2 are MDHEN and SYDVKM. CDR3 sequence reads: CASSLHSLVSGNTIYF. DNA for the CDR3: TGTGCCAGCAGTTTGCACAGCCTGGTCTCTGGAAACACCATATATTTT.

The chain is built from TRBV15 and TRBJ1-1; possibly TRBD1 for D (6 bases). V dropped 6 bases and J dropped 7 bases, with 15 bases sitting between them. CDR1 and CDR2 (germline): LNHNV, YYDKDF (reference sequence). CDR3 length: 13 residues. CDR3 DNA: TGTGCCACCAGTCTGGCAGGGGAGCATGAAGCTTTCTTT. Residues: CATSLAGEHEAFF.

The chain has TRBV30 and TRBJ2-3; D may be TRBD2 (5 bases). Trimming cost V 5 bases and J 0 bases, with 18 bases left between them. There are 16 residues in the CDR3. Germline CDR1 is GTSNPN and CDR2 is SVGIG (reference sequence). The chain's CDR3 is CAWQQKDLRSTDTQYF. In nucleotides, the CDR3 is TGTGCCTGGCAACAGAAGGACTTGCGTAGCACAGATACGCAGTATTTT.

The V gene is TRBV28, the J gene TRBJ2-7; 7 bases map to TRBD2. Germline trimming cut 3 bases from V and 6 bases from J; bases unmatched to any gene: 5. The CDR3 contains 13 residues. Per the germline V gene, CDR1 is MDHEN and CDR2 is SYDVKM. The CDR3 region has the DNA TGTGCCAGCAGTTTGGGACTACTTTCCGAGCAGTACTTC. Translated: CASSLGLLSEQYF.

The chain combines TRBV11-2 with TRBJ2-3; 9 nucleotides align to TRBD2. The CDR3 totals 15 residues. CDR1 and CDR2 (germline): SGHAT, FQNNGV. V lost 5 bases, J lost 5 bases, and 8 bases stayed unmatched. The CDR3 is CASSLTSGPVDTQYF. The DNA of the CDR3 is TGTGCCAGCAGCCTGACTAGCGGTCCAGTAGATACGCAGTATTTT.

The rearrangement uses TRBV2 and TRBJ2-1; TRBD2 aligns across 10 bases. The junction had 6 bases not matched to a gene; V was cut back by 5 bases and J by 5 bases. The CDR3 runs to 15 residues. Per germline, CDR1 SNHLY and CDR2 FYNNEI. The CDR3 nucleotides are TGTGCCAGCAGTCCCAGCGGGAGGGGTAACAATGAGCAGTTCTTC. Its translation is CASSPSGRGNNEQFF.

The chain combines TRBV18 with TRBJ1-1; no definite D call. The CDR3 totals 13 residues. CDR1 is KGHSH and CDR2 is LQKENI in the germline V gene. Trimming took off 6 bases at V and 7 bases at J, with 15 bases between the two ends. The CDR3 spells CASSGGLRIEAFF. Here the CDR3 DNA reads TGTGCCAGCTCGGGCGGGTTAAGGATTGAAGCTTTCTTT.

This clone was recorded once. The J gene is TRBJ2-3, the V gene TRBV11-3; D is perhaps TRBD2 (6 bases). This CDR3 region has 15 residues. Deletions cut 2 bases from V and 2 bases from J, with 11 bases between. Germline V gives CDR1 SGHNT, CDR2 YENEEA. The CDR3 loop is CASSLRTTSTDTQYF. In DNA form, the CDR3 reads TGTGCCAGCAGCTTAAGGACTACCTCCACAGATACGCAGTATTTT.

The chain couples TRBV7-9 to TRBJ2-3, with a tentative D call TRBD2 (5 bases). CDR3 size: 13 residues. Germline loops: CDR1 SEHNR, CDR2 FQNEAQ (reference sequence). V was clipped by 3 bases and J by 3 bases, with 7 bases between them. CDR3 bases: TGTGCCAGCAGCTTGTCGGGAACAGATACGCAGTATTTT. It encodes CASSLSGTDTQYF. Based on the CDR3 plus reference TRBV7-9 and TRBJ2-3, the full variable domain is DTGVSQNPRHKITKRGQNVTFRCDPISEHNRLYWYRQTLGQGPEFLTYFQNEAQLEKSRLLSDRFSAERPKGSFSTLEIQRTEQGDSAMYLCASSLSGTDTQYFGPGTRLTVL.

The rearrangement joins TRBV9 to TRBJ2-1; 10 nucleotides agree with TRBD1. This CDR3 is built from 15 residues. Germline assignment: CDR1 SGDLS and CDR2 YYNGEE. The trim removed 0 bases at V and 9 bases at J, leaving 6 bases unmatched. The CDR3 DNA is TGTGCCAGCAGCGTAGGCGGACAGGGGGATGGTGAGCAGTTCTTC. This sequence encodes CASSVGGQGDGEQFF.

The rearrangement joins TRBV28 to TRBJ2-7; 8 bases agree with TRBD2. Trimming cost V 7 bases and J 0 bases; bases outside gene matches: 8. Germline CDR1 is MDHEN and CDR2 is SYDVKM. CDR3 size: 15 residues. This chain's CDR3 is CASKGSGGLSYEQYF. The DNA of the CDR3 is TGTGCCAGCAAGGGCAGCGGGGGCCTCTCCTACGAGCAGTACTTC.

The chain joins TRBV30 to TRBJ1-2, with D unclear. CDR1 is GTSNPN and CDR2 is SVGIG in the germline V gene (reference sequence). CDR3 length: 13 residues. Trimming took off 5 bases at V and 4 bases at J, with 14 bases between the two ends. As DNA, the CDR3 is TGTGCCTGGGTCCAACTAGTAGGCTATGGCTACACCTTC. Protein: CAWVQLVGYGYTF.

The chain links TRBV28 to TRBJ1-2; 9 nucleotides match TRBD1. Germline CDR1 and CDR2: MDHEN and SYDVKM. The CDR3 has 12 residues. V was clipped by 6 bases and J by 7 bases; unmatched bases: 3. In nucleotides, the CDR3 is TGTGCCAGCAGGACGGACAGGGGTGGCTACACCTTC. Amino acid sequence: CASRTDRGGYTF.

The gene calls are TRBV9 and TRBJ2-3; TRBD1 matches 7 bases. The CDR3 totals 14 residues. CDR1 is SGDLS and CDR2 is YYNGEE in the germline V gene. V was pared by 4 bases and J by 3 bases, with 5 bases of the junction left unmatched. The CDR3 bases are TGTGCCAGCAGCCCCCGACAGGGTACAGATACGCAGTATTTT. It codes for CASSPRQGTDTQYF.

The chain links TRBV2 to TRBJ2-2; TRBD1 agrees at 8 bases. Germline V lookup: CDR1 SNHLY, CDR2 FYNNEI. Unmatched junction bases numbered 11, after V lost 4 bases and J lost 4 bases. This CDR3 has 17 amino acids. CDR3 nucleotides: TGTGCCAGCAGTGGGTCAAGGCAGGGGGCGAGCACCGGGGAGCTGTTTTTT. Its protein product is CASSGSRQGASTGELFF.

This chain uses TRBV7-9 with TRBJ2-3; a weak D match, TRBD2 (6 bases). The germline CDR1 and CDR2 sequences are SEHNR and FQNEAQ (reference sequence). Trimming shortened V by 5 bases and J by 6 bases, and 18 bases separated the two germline ends. This CDR3 has 15 amino acids. The CDR3 region is CASSHRDLREDTQYF. CDR3 nucleotide sequence: TGTGCCAGCAGCCACCGGGACTTAAGAGAGGATACGCAGTATTTT.

The rearrangement links TRBV6-5 to TRBJ2-1, with TRBD2 identical over 12 bases. V lost 3 bases and J lost 6; bases outside the gene matches: 3. The CDR3 contains 15 residues. Germline V lookup: CDR1 MNHEY, CDR2 SVGAGI. CDR3 in DNA: TGTGCCAGCAGTTATCTAGCGGGAGGGCCCAATGAGCAGTTCTTC. This gives the protein CASSYLAGGPNEQFF.

V gene TRBV5-4 combines with J gene TRBJ1-1; D gene ambiguous. V lost 0 bases to trimming and J lost 1 base, with 7 bases between them. The CDR3 is 14 amino acids. Germline CDR1 and CDR2: SGHNT and YYREEE (reference sequence). The CDR3 DNA follows: TGTGCCAGCAGCTTGGCCAGGCCGAACACTGAAGCTTTCTTT. This translates into CASSLARPNTEAFF.

The gene calls are TRBV2 and TRBJ2-3; D remains ambiguous. The length of the CDR3 is 12 residues. V was trimmed by 8 bases and J by 0 bases, leaving 6 bases between them. Germline V gene lookup returns CDR1 SNHLY and CDR2 FYNNEI. CDR3 loop: CASCSSTDTQYF. The CDR3 DNA reads as TGTGCCAGCTGTTCTAGCACAGATACGCAGTATTTT.

The J gene is TRBJ2-1, the V gene TRBV2; possibly TRBD2 for D (6 bases). This CDR3 is 15 amino acids long. V lost 6 bases to trimming and J lost 1 base, with 13 bases between them. Per the germline V gene, CDR1 is SNHLY and CDR2 is FYNNEI. Here the CDR3 reads CASSPSRGSYNEQFF. For the CDR3, the DNA is TGTGCCAGCAGCCCATCCCGGGGGTCCTACAATGAGCAGTTCTTC.

This clone occurred once. The chain couples TRBV30 to TRBJ2-7; 9 bases match TRBD2. Unmatched junction bases numbered 7, after V lost 3 bases and J lost 4 bases. This CDR3 region has 14 residues. The germline CDR1 and CDR2 sequences are GTSNPN and SVGIG (reference sequence). CDR3 in DNA: TGTGCCTGGAGACTAGCGGGTGTATTATACGAGCAGTACTTC. Translating gives CAWRLAGVLYEQYF.